Listed below are T cell receptor beta chains from one sample, sequenced in a study of CD8 T cells in ankylosing spondylitis. TCRdb re-called the 5' RACE reads with MiXCR, one entry per CDR3 protein. The sample gives fewer than 250,000 distinct CDR3 sequences, about a quarter of which show up once; roughly 6.7% is in the top ten. Material: blood, either unsorted or a sorted T cell fraction (not recorded which). These receptor sequences come from a male donor with ankylosing spondylitis or in good health (not recorded which). The CDR3 runs from the conserved cysteine through the conserved F or W. D genes are given only for firm matches. Clone size appears in some rows only: once, few, many, or a class for an expanded clone.

D | J | size | V | CDR3 | DNA
NA | TRBJ2-2 | many | TRBV5-1 | CASSLQGSNGGELFF | TGCGCCAGCAGCTTACAGGGAAGCAACGGCGGGGAGCTGTTTTTT
TRBD2 | TRBJ2-3 | many | TRBV4-1 | CASSQAGVSTQYF | TGCGCCAGCAGCCAGGCGGGAGTAAGTACGCAGTATTTT
NA | TRBJ2-2 | many | TRBV7-2 | CASSPQSRRTNTGELFF | TGTGCCAGCAGCCCTCAAAGTCGGCGCACGAACACCGGGGAGCTGTTTTTT
NA | TRBJ2-2 | few | TRBV5-1 | CASSIGHNTGELFF | TGCGCCAGCAGCATTGGACACAACACCGGGGAGCTGTTTTTT
TRBD1 | TRBJ1-1 | NA | TRBV29-1 | CSVDRGLLGTEAFF | TGCAGCGTCGACAGGGGGCTTTTGGGCACTGAAGCTTTCTTT
NA | TRBJ2-7 | many | TRBV7-9 | CASSPKVRLGSEQYF | TGTGCCAGCAGTCCAAAAGTCCGGTTGGGTAGCGAGCAGTACTTC
TRBD2 | TRBJ2-7 | NA | TRBV29-1 | CSVVRASGGEQYF | TGCAGCGTTGTGAGAGCTAGCGGAGGCGAGCAGTACTTC
TRBD1 | TRBJ1-1 | NA | TRBV10-3 | CAIGRVGQVTTEAFF | TGTGCCATCGGTCGGGTCGGACAGGTGACCACTGAAGCTTTCTTT
NA | TRBJ2-2 | NA | TRBV20-1 | CSARDLSSRSFNTGELFF | TGCAGTGCTAGAGATCTGTCTAGCCGGAGTTTTAACACCGGGGAGCTGTTTTTT
NA | TRBJ2-1 | NA | TRBV7-3 | CASSKGVAEYNEQFF | TGTGCCAGCAGCAAAGGGGTAGCGGAGTACAATGAGCAGTTCTTC
NA | TRBJ2-7 | NA | TRBV12-3/TRBV12-4 | CASSPRGTTYEQYF | TGTGCCAGCAGTCCCAGAGGGACCACCTACGAGCAGTACTTC
TRBD2 | TRBJ2-2 | NA | TRBV25-1 | CASTGTSGTRELTGELFF | TGTGCCAGCACCGGGACTAGCGGGACCCGTGAACTCACCGGGGAGCTGTTTTTT
TRBD2 | TRBJ2-3 | few | TRBV20-1 | CSVLDAGRNTDTQYF | TGCAGTGTTTTGGACGCCGGGAGGAACACAGATACGCAGTATTTT
TRBD2 | TRBJ2-1 | many | TRBV6-1 | CATKPGTSGLNEQFF | TGTGCCACCAAGCCCGGGACTAGCGGTCTTAATGAGCAGTTCTTC
NA | TRBJ2-1 | many | TRBV20-1 | CSATRGGLGAEQFF | TGCAGTGCTACCAGGGGCGGTCTCGGTGCTGAGCAGTTCTTC
NA | TRBJ1-6 | many | TRBV4-2 | CASSQGSWLENSPLHF | TGTGCCAGCAGCCAGGGGAGTTGGTTAGAGAATTCACCCCTCCACTTT
TRBD2 | TRBJ2-1 | NA | TRBV7-3 | CASSLMSGSYNEQFF | TGTGCCAGCAGCTTAATGAGCGGGAGTTACAATGAGCAGTTCTTC
NA | TRBJ2-7 | NA | TRBV12-3/TRBV12-4 | CASSLEGAGGYEQYF | TGTGCCAGCAGTTTGGAGGGGGCAGGGGGCTACGAGCAGTACTTC
NA | TRBJ1-1 | few | TRBV29-1 | CSVYGVVYTEAFF | TGCAGCGTATATGGTGTCGTCTACACTGAAGCTTTCTTT
TRBD1 | TRBJ2-3 | few | TRBV29-1 | CSVAQGRSTDTQYF | TGCAGCGTTGCACAGGGGCGTAGCACAGATACGCAGTATTTT
NA | TRBJ2-1 | few | TRBV20-1 | CSAQQGGSYNEQFF | TGCAGTGCCCAACAAGGCGGATCCTACAATGAGCAGTTCTTC
NA | TRBJ2-7 | many | TRBV20-1 | CSARDSSGGSTYEQYF | TGCAGTGCTAGAGATTCCTCTGGGGGGTCCACCTACGAGCAGTACTTC
TRBD1 | TRBJ2-7 | few | TRBV29-1 | CSVAASGTGGLYEQYF | TGCAGCGTCGCTGCCTCCGGGACAGGGGGACTCTACGAGCAGTACTTC
NA | TRBJ2-5 | once | TRBV25-1 | CASSKGSGGRETQYF | TGTGCCAGCAGTAAGGGTAGTGGTGGGCGGGAGACCCAGTACTTC
NA | TRBJ2-7 | NA | TRBV7-2 | CASSLGGSIGYDEQYF | TGTGCCAGCAGCTTAGGAGGGAGTATCGGTTACGACGAGCAGTACTTC
TRBD2 | TRBJ2-3 | few | TRBV6-1 | CASRRLAGSTDTQYF | TGTGCCAGCAGGCGTCTAGCGGGGAGCACAGATACGCAGTATTTT
TRBD2 | TRBJ2-5 | many | TRBV12-3/TRBV12-4 | CASSLVASGPFSETQYF | TGTGCCAGCAGTTTAGTTGCTAGCGGGCCCTTTTCGGAGACCCAGTACTTC
NA | TRBJ2-3 | many | TRBV5-1 | CASSLEGEDTQYF | TGCGCCAGCAGTTTAGAGGGGGAGGATACGCAGTATTTT
NA | TRBJ2-5 | many | TRBV7-2 | CASSLGLQETQYF | TGTGCCAGCAGCTTGGGCCTTCAAGAGACCCAGTACTTC
NA | TRBJ1-5 | many | TRBV12-3/TRBV12-4 | CASSLNNPDQPQHF | TGTGCCAGCAGTTTAAATAACCCCGACCAGCCCCAGCATTTT
NA | TRBJ2-2 | NA | TRBV7-2 | CASTQEGSNTGELFF | TGTGCCAGCACTCAAGAGGGTTCGAACACCGGGGAGCTGTTTTTT
NA | TRBJ2-3 | NA | TRBV5-6 | CASSPVRGTDTQYF | TGTGCCAGCAGCCCGGTCCGAGGCACAGATACGCAGTATTTT
NA | TRBJ2-1 | NA | TRBV11-2 | CASSFRRTPAQTGGNEQFF | TGTGCCAGCAGCTTTCGGAGGACACCGGCCCAAACAGGAGGTAATGAGCAGTTCTTC
TRBD1 | TRBJ2-7 | NA | TRBV11-2 | CASSLGTGPSYEQYF | TGTGCCAGCAGCTTAGGGACAGGCCCCTCGTACGAGCAGTACTTC
NA | TRBJ1-2 | NA | TRBV6-6 | CASSHREDGYTF | TGTGCCAGCAGTCACAGGGAGGATGGCTACACCTTC
TRBD2 | TRBJ2-1 | few | TRBV20-1 | CSAKSLLAGHYNEQFF | TGCAGTGCAAAAAGTCTACTAGCGGGTCACTACAATGAGCAGTTCTTC
NA | TRBJ2-1 | many | TRBV20-1 | CSAGGEWNEQFF | TGCAGTGCCGGGGGCGAGTGGAATGAGCAGTTCTTC
NA | TRBJ2-6 | few | TRBV4-2 | CASSQQSTGANVLTF | TGTGCCAGCAGCCAGCAATCAACTGGGGCCAACGTCCTGACTTTC
NA | TRBJ2-5 | few | TRBV2 | CASSESGVASETQYF | TGTGCCAGCAGTGAAAGTGGGGTCGCCTCGGAGACCCAGTACTTC
NA | TRBJ1-5 | NA | TRBV20-1 | CSARGLNDNQPQHF | TGCAGTGCTAGAGGGCTCAATGACAATCAGCCCCAGCATTTT
TRBD1 | TRBJ2-7 | NA | TRBV23-1 | CASSQPRQEPGQGYEQYF | TGCGCCAGCAGTCAACCCAGACAGGAACCGGGACAGGGCTACGAGCAGTACTTC